Presented here are 7 T cell receptor beta chains from one specimen sequenced in a study of T cell repertoires in cytomegalovirus infection. TCRdb reanalysed the reads using MiXCR and keeps one entry per CDR3 protein. The sample yields approximately 630,000 distinct CDR3 sequences, 20% to 25% seen once. The sample was CD8+ T cells from PBMCs. All receptors derive from a human donor in good health (CMV status not recorded). Some clones in this sample may be carry-over from other donors' samples.

This rearrangement joins TRBV20-1 to TRBJ2-2, with TRBD2 as a possible D gene (7 bases). The germline gives CDR1 DFQATT, CDR2 SNEGSKA (reference sequence). The CDR3 totals 15 residues. The V and J ends lost 5 bases and 2 bases respectively, with 15 bases between them. CDR3 nucleotides: TGCAGTGCTCGCCTGGGGGGGCCCAACACCGGGGAGCTGTTTTTT. Amino acid sequence: CSARLGGPNTGELFF.

Many counts were recorded for this clonotype. The rearrangement joins TRBV4-1 to TRBJ2-1; 10 bases match TRBD2. CDR3 length: 16 amino acids. V lost 4 bases, J lost 5 bases, and 8 bases stayed unmatched. Germline V CDR1 and CDR2: MGHRA, YSYEKL. This CDR3 reads CASSRQTSGFDNEQFF. The CDR3 region has the DNA TGCGCCAGCAGCCGGCAGACTAGCGGGTTCGACAATGAGCAGTTCTTC.

This clonotype was seen a handful of times. The chain employs TRBV4-2 and TRBJ2-2; D is possibly TRBD1 or TRBD2 (5 bases each). The germline V and J ends were trimmed by 0 bases and 6 bases, with 8 bases remaining between them. This CDR3 is 14 amino acids long. CDR1 and CDR2 (germline): LGHNA, YNFKEQ. CDR3 residues: CASSQDSGPGELFF. The CDR3 DNA is TGTGCCAGCAGCCAAGATTCGGGGCCCGGGGAGCTGTTTTTT.

This clonotype was detected only a few times. The chain combines TRBV2 with TRBJ2-5; possible D gene TRBD1, 5 bases. The CDR3 contains 16 residues. Trimming shortened V by 1 base and J by 1 base, and 13 bases separated the two germline ends. In germline, CDR1 is SNHLY, CDR2 FYNNEI. The chain's CDR3 is CASSEGWTYTQETQYF. The CDR3 nucleotides are TGTGCCAGCAGTGAAGGTTGGACATATACCCAAGAGACCCAGTACTTC.

The J gene is TRBJ1-1, the V gene TRBV7-9; D is possibly TRBD1 (5 bases). V lost 1 base and J lost 8, with 8 bases in between. Germline assignment: CDR1 SEHNR and CDR2 FQNEAQ (reference sequence). This CDR3 has 12 residues. Here the CDR3 DNA reads TGTGCCAGCAGCTTAGATCGGGGCGAAGCTTTCTTT. As protein: CASSLDRGEAFF. The full variable domain, with the rest looked up from reference TRBV7-9 and TRBJ1-1, is DTGVSQNPRHKITKRGQNVTFRCDPISEHNRLYWYRQTLGQGPEFLTYFQNEAQLEKSRLLSDRFSAERPKGSFSTLEIQRTEQGDSAMYLCASSLDRGEAFFGQGTRLTVV.

V usage is TRBV15 and J usage is TRBJ2-5; a possible D gene is TRBD1 (6 bases). The germline gives CDR1 LNHNV, CDR2 YYDKDF (reference sequence). This CDR3 is built from 14 residues. Between the trimmed V and J ends, which lost 5 bases and 5 bases, there was a span of 15 bases. CDR3 nucleotide sequence: TGTGCCACCAGCCCAGAAGGGGACACGGAGACCCAGTACTTC. Translation: CATSPEGDTETQYF.

In its sample, this clonotype was seen a few times. The CDR3 DNA reads as TGCAGTGCTAGAGATCACGAAAAATTCAAAAACATTCAGTACTTC. Encoded protein: CSARDHEKFKNIQYF. V gene TRBV20-1 combines with J gene TRBJ2-4; D is unclear. This CDR3 has 15 amino acids. Trimming removed 0 bases at V and 3 bases at J, with 12 bases between. Germline CDR1 and CDR2: DFQATT and SNEGSKA (reference sequence).